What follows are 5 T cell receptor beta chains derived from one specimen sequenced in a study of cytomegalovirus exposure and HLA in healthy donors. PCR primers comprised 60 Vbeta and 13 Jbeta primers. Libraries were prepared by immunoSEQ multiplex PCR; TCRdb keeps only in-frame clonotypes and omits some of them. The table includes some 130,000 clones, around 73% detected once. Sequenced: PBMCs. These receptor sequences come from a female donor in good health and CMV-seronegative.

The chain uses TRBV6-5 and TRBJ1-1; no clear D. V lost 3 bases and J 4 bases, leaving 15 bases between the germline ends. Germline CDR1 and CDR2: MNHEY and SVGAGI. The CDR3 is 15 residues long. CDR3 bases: TGTGCCAGCAGTTATGGCTCCTCGGGAGGCACTGAAGCTTTCTTT. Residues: CASSYGSSGGTEAFF.

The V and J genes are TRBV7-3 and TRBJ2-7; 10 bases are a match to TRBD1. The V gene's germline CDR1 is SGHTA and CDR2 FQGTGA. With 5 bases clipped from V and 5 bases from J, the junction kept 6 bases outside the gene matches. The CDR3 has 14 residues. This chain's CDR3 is CASSKTGGKNEQYF. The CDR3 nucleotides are TGTGCCAGCAGCAAGACAGGGGGCAAGAACGAGCAGTACTTC.

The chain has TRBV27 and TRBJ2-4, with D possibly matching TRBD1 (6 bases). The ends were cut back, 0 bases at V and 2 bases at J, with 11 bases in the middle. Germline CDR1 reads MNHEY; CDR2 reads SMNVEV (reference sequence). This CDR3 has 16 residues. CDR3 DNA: TGTGCCAGCAGTTTATCGTGGGACACTTCCAAAAACATTCAGTACTTC. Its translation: CASSLSWDTSKNIQYF.

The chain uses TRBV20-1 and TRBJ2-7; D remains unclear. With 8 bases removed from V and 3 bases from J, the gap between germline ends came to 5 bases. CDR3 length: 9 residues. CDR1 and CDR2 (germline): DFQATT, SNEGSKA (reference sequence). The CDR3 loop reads CSPLYEQYF. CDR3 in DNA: TGCAGTCCCCTCTACGAGCAGTACTTC.

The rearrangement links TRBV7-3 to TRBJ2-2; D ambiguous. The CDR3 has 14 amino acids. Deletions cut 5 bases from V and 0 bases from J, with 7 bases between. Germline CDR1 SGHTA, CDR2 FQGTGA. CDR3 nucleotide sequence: TGTGCCAGCAGCGTTTCGGCGAACACCGGGGAGCTGTTTTTT. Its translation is CASSVSANTGELFF.